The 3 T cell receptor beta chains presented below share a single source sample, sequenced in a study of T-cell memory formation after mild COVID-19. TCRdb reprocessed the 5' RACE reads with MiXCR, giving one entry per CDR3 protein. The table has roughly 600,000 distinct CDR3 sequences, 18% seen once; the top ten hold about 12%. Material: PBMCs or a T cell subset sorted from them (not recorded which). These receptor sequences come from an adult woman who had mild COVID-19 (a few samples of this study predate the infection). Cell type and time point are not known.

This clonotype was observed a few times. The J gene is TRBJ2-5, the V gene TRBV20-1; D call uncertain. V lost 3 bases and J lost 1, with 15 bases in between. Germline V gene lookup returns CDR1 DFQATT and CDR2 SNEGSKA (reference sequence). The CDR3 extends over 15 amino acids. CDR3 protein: CSARDVIFPQETQYF. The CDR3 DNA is TGCAGTGCTAGGGACGTCATCTTTCCCCAAGAGACCCAGTACTTC.

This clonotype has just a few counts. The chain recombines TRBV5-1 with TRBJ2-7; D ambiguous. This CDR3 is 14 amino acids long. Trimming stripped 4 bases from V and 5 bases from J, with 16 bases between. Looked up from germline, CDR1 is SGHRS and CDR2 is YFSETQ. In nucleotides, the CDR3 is TGCGCCAGCAGCACCGACCGGGCCTCGGACGAGCAGTACTTC. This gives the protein CASSTDRASDEQYF.

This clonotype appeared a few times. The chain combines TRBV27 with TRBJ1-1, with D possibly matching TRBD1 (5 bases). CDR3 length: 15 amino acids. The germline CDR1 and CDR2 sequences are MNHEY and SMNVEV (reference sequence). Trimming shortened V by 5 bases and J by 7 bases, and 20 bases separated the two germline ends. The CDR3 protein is CASSRETTWTSEAFF. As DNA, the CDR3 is TGTGCCAGCAGTCGGGAGACCACTTGGACAAGTGAAGCTTTCTTT.